This T cell receptor beta chain was sequenced during a study of identical twins. The germline V gene has CDR1 MGHRA and CDR2 YSYEKL. The V segment lost 1 base and the J segment 6 bases; nucleotides outside the gene matches: 6. This CDR3 is 16 amino acids long. This clonotype was observed many times. TCRdb fed the 5' RACE reads into MiXCR, producing one record per CDR3 protein. The profile shows some 710,000 distinct CDR3 sequences, approximately 6% of them singletons. The chain employs TRBV4-1 and TRBJ2-1; 10 nucleotides line up with TRBD2. The receptor comes from a man in his late teens or twenties in good health. Sequenced: naive T cells sorted from blood. CDR3 residues: CASSQGLAGVVNEQFF. The CDR3 bases are TGCGCCAGCAGCCAAGGTCTAGCGGGAGTCGTCAATGAGCAGTTCTTC.